The 30 T cell receptor beta chains below come from one sample, sequenced in a study of cytotoxic CD8 clonotypes in ibrutinib-treated CLL. The assay was immunoSEQ multiplex PCR, and TCRdb's table has in-frame clones only and misses some. The sample lists some 150,000 clones, about 80% occurring once. Sequences were derived from PBMCs, sampled after 24 months of ibrutinib treatment. The source of these receptors is a human donor with chronic lymphocytic leukemia.

CDR3 DNA: TGTGCCAGCGGGGGTCGAAATGAAAAACTGTTTTTT. This sequence encodes CASGGRNEKLFF. The chain has TRBV28 and TRBJ1-4; tentative D call: TRBD1 (5 bases). The CDR3 loop spans 12 amino acids. The V end was cut by 8 bases, the J end by 5 bases, with 9 bases between. The germline V gene encodes CDR1 MDHEN and CDR2 SYDVKM.

This clone has a single count. This chain connects TRBV7-2 to TRBJ1-2; D is unresolved. The germline V and J ends were trimmed by 11 bases and 4 bases, with 14 bases remaining between them. CDR3 size: 12 residues. Germline CDR1 is SGHTA and CDR2 is FQGNSA. The CDR3 nucleotides are TGTGCCGCCGTCCTGGGAGTCTATGGCTACACCTTC. The encoded protein is CAAVLGVYGYTF.

The genes are TRBV4-3 and TRBJ1-2, with D maybe TRBD1 (6 bases). The CDR3 is 14 residues long. Germline V lookup: CDR1 LGHNA, CDR2 YSLEER. The ends were cut back, 4 bases at V and 4 bases at J, with 13 bases in the middle. The DNA of the CDR3 is TGCGCCAGCAGCCCCGGGCCAGGGGCCTATGGCTACACCTTC. Amino acids: CASSPGPGAYGYTF.

This clone was counted a few times. The chain combines TRBV30 with TRBJ1-1; unclear D gene. The germline gives CDR1 GTSNPN, CDR2 SVGIG (reference sequence). Trimming removed 2 bases from V and 2 bases from J, with 6 bases in between. The CDR3 contains 12 residues. The CDR3 sequence: CAWSSQNTEAFF. The CDR3 nucleotides are TGTGCCTGGAGTTCCCAAAACACTGAAGCTTTCTTT.

The chain recombines TRBV7-9 with TRBJ1-2; TRBD1 agrees at 8 bases. This CDR3 contains 15 residues. CDR1 SEHNR and CDR2 FQNEAQ come from the germline V gene (reference sequence). After removal of 1 base from V and 3 bases from J, the junction contained 4 bases not matched to a gene. CDR3 in amino acids: CASSLVAGGDYGYTF. Here the CDR3 DNA reads TGTGCCAGCAGCTTAGTGGCAGGGGGCGACTATGGCTACACCTTC.

Worth noting for this clone: The same CDR3 is also encoded by other DNA sequences in this sample. J is TRBJ2-3 and V is TRBV6-5; D is unresolved. Germline V gene lookup returns CDR1 MNHEY and CDR2 SVGAGI. V was trimmed by 6 bases and J by 1 base, leaving 5 bases between them. The CDR3 runs 12 residues. In DNA form, the CDR3 reads TGTGCCAGCAGCCGGGGCACAGATACGCAGTATTTT. Translating it yields CASSRGTDTQYF.

V gene TRBV5-8 combines with J gene TRBJ1-5, with 8 bases that match TRBD1. CDR1 is SGHTS, CDR2 YDEGEE, per germline. This CDR3 is built from 15 residues. V shed 4 bases and J 3 bases; nucleotides not matched to a gene: 6. The CDR3: CASSPGGAVNQPQHF. The CDR3 DNA follows: TGTGCCAGCAGCCCAGGGGGCGCGGTCAATCAGCCCCAGCATTTT.

The chain joins TRBV19 to TRBJ2-5; D may be TRBD1 or TRBD2 (6 bases each). V was clipped by 6 bases and J by 2 bases, with 19 bases between them. The CDR3 is 16 amino acids. Germline V CDR1 and CDR2: LNHDA, SQIVND (reference sequence). The CDR3 loop reads CASRRAEGGTQETQYF. The CDR3 DNA reads as TGTGCCAGTAGGCGGGCCGAGGGGGGAACTCAAGAGACCCAGTACTTC.

The chain is built from TRBV6-6 and TRBJ1-2; 7 bases are a match to TRBD1. The CDR3 loop spans 13 amino acids. Germline V gene data show CDR1 as MNHNY and CDR2 as SVGAGI (reference sequence). The ends lost 6 bases at V and 4 bases at J; junction bases unmatched: 5. DNA for the CDR3: TGTGCCAGCAGCTGGACAGGCTCCTATGGCTACACCTTC. Its protein product is CASSWTGSYGYTF.

A few counts support this clone. The V call is TRBV5-1, the J call TRBJ1-5, with D tentatively TRBD1 (5 bases). V dropped 4 bases and J dropped 2 bases, with 13 bases sitting between them. The CDR3 is 15 amino acids. The germline V gene encodes CDR1 SGHRS and CDR2 YFSETQ. The CDR3 sequence: CASSRGGGGNQPQHF. Here the CDR3 DNA reads TGCGCCAGCAGCAGGGGTGGGGGAGGCAATCAGCCCCAGCATTTT. The complete variable domain, with remaining parts taken from reference TRBV5-1 and TRBJ1-5, reads KAGVTQTPRYLIKTRGQQVTLSCSPISGHRSVSWYQQTPGQGLQFLFEYFSETQRNKGNFPGRFSGRQFSNSRSEMNVSTLELGDSALYLCASSRGGGGNQPQHFGDGTRLSIL.

The chain uses TRBV27 and TRBJ2-4, with D tentatively TRBD1 (5 bases). V lost 3 bases, J lost 5 bases, and 8 bases lay in between. Germline loops: CDR1 MNHEY, CDR2 SMNVEV (reference sequence). The CDR3 consists of 13 residues. CDR3 sequence (DNA): TGTGCCAGCAGTTTGGGGCCCCAAAACATTCAGTACTTC. Amino acids: CASSLGPQNIQYF.

The rearrangement uses TRBV4-2 and TRBJ2-7, with a tentative D call TRBD1 (5 bases). The V end was cut by 1 base, the J end by 5 bases, with 27 bases between. This CDR3 spans 19 amino acids. The germline V gene encodes CDR1 LGHNA and CDR2 YNFKEQ. The CDR3 here is CASSQVGSGLSPSRDEQYF. CDR3 coding DNA: TGTGCCAGCAGCCAAGTTGGGTCAGGGCTATCCCCCTCTCGGGACGAGCAGTACTTC.

This rearrangement joins TRBV5-4 to TRBJ2-5, with 10 bases aligning to TRBD2. CDR3 length: 15 residues. V lost 4 bases to trimming and J lost 2 bases; unmatched junction nucleotides: 5. Germline values: CDR1 SGHNT, CDR2 YYREEE (reference sequence). The CDR3 reads CASSAQLAGQETQYF. For the CDR3, the DNA is TGTGCCAGCAGCGCCCAACTAGCGGGGCAAGAGACCCAGTACTTC.

The chain combines TRBV7-3 with TRBJ1-2, with D perhaps TRBD1 (5 bases). CDR1 is SGHTA and CDR2 is FQGTGA in the germline V gene. Trimming took off 2 bases at V and 3 bases at J, with 16 bases between the two ends. The CDR3 consists of 16 residues. CDR3 loop: CASSLSRGVDYYGYTF. DNA of the CDR3: TGTGCCAGCAGCTTATCTCGGGGGGTGGATTACTATGGCTACACCTTC. Based on the CDR3 plus reference TRBV7-3 and TRBJ1-2, the full variable domain is GAGVSQTPSNKVTEKGKYVELRCDPISGHTALYWYRQSLGQGPEFLIYFQGTGAADDSGLPNDRFFAVRPEGSVSTLKIQRTERGDSAVYLCASSLSRGVDYYGYTFGSGTRLTVV.

V and J are TRBV6-4 and TRBJ2-3; 13 positions match TRBD2. Germline assignment: CDR1 MRHNA and CDR2 SNTAGT. This CDR3 contains 16 residues. Unmatched junction bases numbered 7, after V lost 4 bases and J lost 6 bases. CDR3 sequence (DNA): TGTGCCAGCAGTGCGGGACTAGCGGGAACACACGATACGCAGTATTTT. Translated: CASSAGLAGTHDTQYF.

The J gene is TRBJ2-3, the V gene TRBV4-3; no clear D gene. The CDR3 loop spans 16 amino acids. Germline V gene sequence: CDR1 LGHNA, CDR2 YSLEER. Trimming shortened V by 4 bases and J by 1 base, and 15 bases separated the two germline ends. DNA of the CDR3: TGCGCCAGCAGCCCCCGGGCCTCCACCGGCACAGATACGCAGTATTTT. This encodes CASSPRASTGTDTQYF.

Written as DNA, the CDR3 is TGTGCCAGCAGCCAGGGGGACGGGACGCCGAAGACTGAAGCTTTCTTT. Protein: CASSQGDGTPKTEAFF. The V and J genes are TRBV4-2 and TRBJ1-1, with TRBD1 as a possible D gene (5 bases). The length of the CDR3 is 16 residues. Trimming took off 3 bases at V and 5 bases at J, with 19 bases between the two ends. CDR1 is LGHNA, CDR2 YNFKEQ, per germline.

The chain joins TRBV7-9 to TRBJ2-3, with TRBD2 identical over 11 bases. CDR3 size: 16 residues. Per the germline V gene, CDR1 is SEHNR and CDR2 is FQNEAQ (reference sequence). V lost 10 bases and J lost 2; bases outside the gene matches: 11. The chain's CDR3 is CATHPSGRTNTDTQYF. CDR3 sequence (DNA): TGTGCCACCCACCCTAGCGGGAGGACCAACACAGATACGCAGTATTTT.

The chain combines TRBV5-6 with TRBJ2-1; D is ambiguous. The germline V gene encodes CDR1 SGHDT and CDR2 YYEEEE. Between the trimmed V and J ends, which lost 4 bases and 4 bases, there was a span of 12 bases. The CDR3 totals 14 residues. Written as DNA, the CDR3 is TGTGCCAGCAGCCCCACGTGGGCATACAATGAGCAGTTCTTC. Its protein is CASSPTWAYNEQFF. Looking up the rest from reference TRBV5-6 and TRBJ2-1 gives the full variable domain: DAGVTQSPTHLIKTRGQQVTLRCSPKSGHDTVSWYQQALGQGPQFIFQYYEEEERQRGNFPDRFSGHQFPNYSSELNVNALLLGDSALYLCASSPTWAYNEQFFGPGTRLTVL.

Here the CDR3 DNA reads TGTGCCAGTAGCCAGGGGGCTGAGGGGACCCAGTACTTC. Its protein product is CASSQGAEGTQYF. V usage is TRBV19 and J usage is TRBJ2-5, with TRBD1 matching over 8 bases. In germline, CDR1 is LNHDA, CDR2 SQIVND (reference sequence). The CDR3 sequence is 13 residues long. J gave up 7 bases and V 6 bases, and 7 bases lay outside the gene matches.

This clone showed up just once. The chain is built from TRBV5-1 and TRBJ2-5; D is unresolved. The germline CDR1 and CDR2 sequences are SGHRS and YFSETQ. The CDR3 has 12 amino acids. The V end lost 4 bases, the J end lost 2 bases, and 6 bases lay between the germline ends. The CDR3 region has the DNA TGCGCCAGCAGCGCCCAACAAGAGACCCAGTACTTC. The encoded protein is CASSAQQETQYF.

The rearrangement uses TRBV7-8 and TRBJ1-2; TRBD1 is a possible D gene (5 bases). In germline, CDR1 is SGHVS, CDR2 FQNEAQ. This CDR3 has 12 residues. V was clipped by 10 bases and J by 4 bases, with 13 bases between them. CDR3 nucleotides: TGTGCCACCAGACAGCTGACCTATGGCTACACCTTC. Translation: CATRQLTYGYTF.

This clone has a single count. The chain is built from TRBV6-7 and TRBJ2-7; TRBD2 aligns across 12 bases. TRBV6-7 is an open reading frame, and its role is uncertain. The CDR3 covers 19 residues. J gave up 5 bases and V 2 bases, and 16 bases lay outside the gene matches. DNA for the CDR3: TGTGCCAGCAGTTACCCCCCCCCGGCCCTAGCGGGAGGGCCCCACGAGCAGTACTTC. This translates into CASSYPPPALAGGPHEQYF.

The chain links TRBV19 to TRBJ1-1; D unclear. Trimming took 1 base from V and 5 from J, leaving 8 bases between them. Germline CDR1 and CDR2: LNHDA and SQIVND (reference sequence). This CDR3 is 13 amino acids long. The CDR3 coding sequence is TGTGCCAGTAGTATAGCAAGAGATACTGAAGCTTTCTTT. As protein: CASSIARDTEAFF. The full variable domain, rest sourced from reference TRBV19 and TRBJ1-1, is DGGITQSPKYLFRKEGQNVTLSCEQNLNHDAMYWYRQDPGQGLRLIYYSQIVNDFQKGDIAEGYSVSREKKESFPLTVTSAQKNPTAFYLCASSIARDTEAFFGQGTRLTVV.

The sample holds one count of this clone. The gene calls are TRBV5-1 and TRBJ2-2; D uncertain. The CDR3 runs to 14 residues. The germline V and J ends were trimmed by 0 bases and 7 bases, with 10 bases remaining between them. Germline values: CDR1 SGHRS, CDR2 YFSETQ. CDR3 region: CASSLGGWSGELFF. Here the CDR3 DNA reads TGCGCCAGCAGCTTGGGTGGATGGAGCGGGGAGCTGTTTTTT. Complete variable domain (other parts from reference TRBV5-1 and TRBJ2-2): KAGVTQTPRYLIKTRGQQVTLSCSPISGHRSVSWYQQTPGQGLQFLFEYFSETQRNKGNFPGRFSGRQFSNSRSEMNVSTLELGDSALYLCASSLGGWSGELFFGEGSRLTVL.

The chain carries TRBV27 and TRBJ1-1; D remains unclear. Per the germline V gene, CDR1 is MNHEY and CDR2 is SMNVEV (reference sequence). The CDR3 length is 12 residues. V lost 5 bases, J lost 6 bases, and 10 bases lay in between. CDR3 in DNA: TGTGCCAGCAGTCCCCATGGGGCTGAAGCTTTCTTT. As protein: CASSPHGAEAFF.

The chain combines TRBV19 with TRBJ1-2, with D possibly TRBD1 on 5 matching bases. Germline loops: CDR1 LNHDA, CDR2 SQIVND (reference sequence). V was clipped by 5 bases and J by 2 bases, with 6 bases between them. CDR3 length: 12 amino acids. This CDR3 reads CASSRGNYGYTF. CDR3 DNA sequence: TGTGCCAGTAGTCGGGGGAACTATGGCTACACCTTC.

This clone was counted once. V and J are TRBV4-3 and TRBJ1-3, with D maybe TRBD1 (5 bases). Germline CDR1 and CDR2: LGHNA and YSLEER. Deletions cut 0 bases from V and 0 bases from J, with 12 bases between. The CDR3 is made up of 17 amino acids. The CDR3 loop reads CASSQDRPGTSGNTIYF. CDR3 nucleotide sequence: TGCGCCAGCAGCCAAGACCGGCCAGGGACCTCTGGAAACACCATATATTTT.

This chain uses TRBV10-3 with TRBJ2-3; 12 bases agree with TRBD2. This CDR3 region has 16 residues. The germline V gene encodes CDR1 ENHRY and CDR2 SYGVKD. The ends lost 3 bases at V and 6 bases at J; junction bases unmatched: 7. The chain's CDR3 is CAISDPSGRAGDTQYF. The CDR3 bases are TGTGCCATCAGTGACCCTAGCGGGAGGGCCGGGGATACGCAGTATTTT.

In DNA form, the CDR3 reads TGTGCCAGCAGTTACAGAGGGGGGCTTGCTTTCTTT. It encodes CASSYRGGLAFF. The chain is built from TRBV6-5 and TRBJ1-1; the D gene is possibly TRBD1 (6 bases). The CDR3 sequence is 12 residues long. V shed 2 bases and J shed 11 bases, with 12 bases lying between them. The V gene's germline CDR1 is MNHEY and CDR2 SVGAGI.